Below are 3 T cell receptor beta chains sequenced from a single sample in a study of T cell repertoires in cytomegalovirus infection. Each CDR3 protein gets one entry after TCRdb re-called the reads with MiXCR. The sample consists of roughly 280,000 distinct CDR3 sequences, over 8% of them appearing once. The specimen sequenced was PBMCs. These receptors all come from a human donor in good health (CMV status not recorded). Some clones in this sample may be carry-over from other donors' samples.

This clonotype was counted ten times or more. The gene calls are TRBV7-2 and TRBJ2-2, with 7 bases identical to TRBD1. V lost 0 bases and J lost 6; bases outside the gene matches: 4. CDR1 SGHTA and CDR2 FQGNSA come from the germline V gene. This CDR3 region has 15 residues. CDR3 coding DNA: TGTGCCAGCAGCTTAGCAGGGGGCGCGGCCGGGGAGCTGTTTTTT. Its translation is CASSLAGGAAGELFF. Full variable domain (remainder filled in from reference TRBV7-2 and TRBJ2-2): GAGVSQSPSNKVTEKGKDVELRCDPISGHTALYWYRQSLGQGLEFLIYFQGNSAPDKSGLPSDRFSAERTGGSVSTLTIQRTQQEDSAVYLCASSLAGGAAGELFFGEGSRLTVL.

The DNA for the CDR3 is TGTGCCAGCAGCTTAGGCGCACAGGGGGCACTCTACGAGCAGTACTTC. It is translated as CASSLGAQGALYEQYF. This chain uses TRBV7-9 with TRBJ2-7; 9 bases are a match to TRBD1. Per the germline V gene, CDR1 is SEHNR and CDR2 is FQNEAQ (reference sequence). After removal of 1 base from V and 3 bases from J, the junction contained 7 bases not matched to a gene. The CDR3 totals 16 residues.

This clonotype was seen ten or more times. The CDR3 sequence is CSARVLAGKGELFF. The CDR3 DNA is TGCAGTGCTAGAGTCCTAGCGGGAAAGGGGGAGCTGTTTTTT. The chain links TRBV20-1 to TRBJ2-2; 9 bases line up with TRBD2. The V gene end was trimmed by 1 base and the J gene end by 8 bases; junction bases not matched to a gene: 5. Germline V gene data show CDR1 as DFQATT and CDR2 as SNEGSKA (reference sequence). This CDR3 comprises 14 residues.